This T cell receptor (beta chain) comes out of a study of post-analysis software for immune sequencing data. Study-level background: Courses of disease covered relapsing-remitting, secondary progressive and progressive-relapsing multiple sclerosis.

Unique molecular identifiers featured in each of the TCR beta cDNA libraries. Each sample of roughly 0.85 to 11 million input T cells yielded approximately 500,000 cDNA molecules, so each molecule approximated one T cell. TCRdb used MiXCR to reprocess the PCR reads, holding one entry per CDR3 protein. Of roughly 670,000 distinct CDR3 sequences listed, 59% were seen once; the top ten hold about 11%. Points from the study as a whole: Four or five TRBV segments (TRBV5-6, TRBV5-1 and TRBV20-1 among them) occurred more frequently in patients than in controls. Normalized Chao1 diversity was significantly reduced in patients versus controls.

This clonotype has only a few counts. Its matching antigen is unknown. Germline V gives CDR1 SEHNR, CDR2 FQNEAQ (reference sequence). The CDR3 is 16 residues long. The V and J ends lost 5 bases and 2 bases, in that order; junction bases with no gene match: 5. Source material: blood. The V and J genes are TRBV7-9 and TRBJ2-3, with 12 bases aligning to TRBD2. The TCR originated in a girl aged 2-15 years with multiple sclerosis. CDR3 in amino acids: CASSPGTSGFTDTQYF. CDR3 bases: TGTGCCAGCAGCCCCGGGACTAGCGGGTTCACAGATACGCAGTATTTT. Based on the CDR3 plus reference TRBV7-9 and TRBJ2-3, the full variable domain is DTGVSQNPRHKITKRGQNVTFRCDPISEHNRLYWYRQTLGQGPEFLTYFQNEAQLEKSRLLSDRFSAERPKGSFSTLEIQRTEQGDSAMYLCASSPGTSGFTDTQYFGPGTRLTVL.